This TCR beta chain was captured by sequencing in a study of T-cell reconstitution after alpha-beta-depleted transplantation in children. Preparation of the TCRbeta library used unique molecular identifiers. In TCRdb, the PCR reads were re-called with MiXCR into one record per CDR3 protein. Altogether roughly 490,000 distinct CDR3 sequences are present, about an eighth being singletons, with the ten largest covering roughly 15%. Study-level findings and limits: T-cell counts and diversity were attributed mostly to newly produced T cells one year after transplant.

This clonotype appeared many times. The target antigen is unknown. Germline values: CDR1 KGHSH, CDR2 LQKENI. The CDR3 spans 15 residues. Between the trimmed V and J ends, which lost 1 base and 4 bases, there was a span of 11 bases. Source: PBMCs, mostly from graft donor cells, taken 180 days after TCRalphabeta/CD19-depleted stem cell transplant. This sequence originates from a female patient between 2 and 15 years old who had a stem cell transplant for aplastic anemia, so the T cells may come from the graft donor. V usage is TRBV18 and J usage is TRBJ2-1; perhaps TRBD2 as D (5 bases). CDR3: CASSPRRVFYNEQFF. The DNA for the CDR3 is TGTGCCAGCTCACCACGGCGGGTTTTTTACAATGAGCAGTTCTTC. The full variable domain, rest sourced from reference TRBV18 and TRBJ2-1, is NAGVMQNPRHLVRRRGQEARLRCSPMKGHSHVYWYRQLPEEGLKFMVYLQKENIIDESGMPKERFSAEFPKEGPSILRIQQVVRGDSAAYFCASSPRRVFYNEQFFGPGTRLTVL.